Listed below are T cell receptor beta chains from one sample, sequenced in a study of shared clonotypes between healthy human individuals. Data came from immunoSEQ multiplex PCR; TCRdb stores just in-frame clones and leaves some out. This table has roughly 680,000 clones, approximately 77% appearing once. Sequencing was done on a sample of memory CD4+ T cells sorted from blood. The receptors derive from a woman aged 30 to 39 in good health. Each CDR3 is given with its conserved first and last residue. Where a row states a size, it is once, few, many or the class of an expanded clone; other rows omit it.

clone_size	cdr3_length	j_call	v_call	cdr3_aa
few	13	TRBJ1-2	TRBV7-9	CASSFGTWDGYTF
NA	13	TRBJ2-2	TRBV27	CASSVTSPGELFF
few	16	TRBJ1-1	TRBV10-3	CAISTGVTGWDTEAFF
once	13	TRBJ2-5	TRBV18	CASSPGGEKTQYF
NA	17	TRBJ2-1	TRBV18	CASSPASGRSSYNEQFF
NA	16	TRBJ2-6	TRBV28	CAACGQVSSGANVLTF
NA	15	TRBJ1-3	TRBV23-1	CASSQVRGMGNTIYF
many	15	TRBJ1-1	TRBV19	CASSRGQGARTEAFF
NA	13	TRBJ2-1	TRBV18	CASSPPSGSGQFF
NA	17	TRBJ2-4	TRBV28	CASSLSLGSLAKNIQYF
NA	15	TRBJ2-3	TRBV28	CASSGTDEVADTQYF
once	14	TRBJ2-1	TRBV29-1	CSAGRGSRGNEQFF
NA	15	TRBJ2-7	TRBV28	CASSHGGGQSYEQYF
NA	17	TRBJ1-1	TRBV5-6	CASSWTGTGGQNTEAFF
NA	13	TRBJ2-1	TRBV11-2	CASSLGRDLNWFF
NA	15	TRBJ1-2	TRBV6-5	CASSLQESSIYGYTF